This TCR beta chain appears in the sequencing data of a study of graft-versus-host responses after intestinal transplantation (dated by TCRdb to about 2021). Looking at the study overall: The transplants that recipients got were multivisceral, liver-intestinal, or isolated intestinal. To identify alloreactive clones, pre-transplant mixed lymphocyte reaction products were sequenced and then compared with unstimulated pre-transplant donor and recipient T cells. The cohort enrolled 20 to 30 intestinal transplant recipients, one of whom was a retransplant, and a few patients without pretransplant specimens were excluded. Every recipient was given anti-thymocyte globulin induction, followed by approximately 3 years of maintenance tacrolimus and steroids. Rather than being sequenced by the commercial service, samples from a few later patients were sequenced in-house on an Illumina MiSeq and processed with MiXCR. After intestinal transplantation, graft-versus-host and host-versus-graft alloreactive T cell clones in the graft, circulation and bone marrow were tracked using bulk TCR-beta CDR3 sequencing. Donor T cell macrochimerism was defined as a peak of at least 4% donor T cells among recipient peripheral blood mononuclear cells. Points the paper makes about the study in general: Conclusions were limited by the relatively low number and heterogeneity of intestinal transplant patients. Early after transplant, declines in HvG clones were associated with peak levels of circulating GvH clones. Patients with donor T cell macrochimerism had high GvH to HvG T cell clonal ratios in their allografts. GvH clones were detected in recipient bone marrow, and some appeared earlier in ileal mucosa or blood, consistent with an intestinal mucosal origin.

Turning to this clone: Base qualities were left out, and no much larger clone turns up one base away.

CDR1 and CDR2, looked up from the germline V gene (reference sequence), are GTSNPN and SVGIG. V is cut by 0 bases and J by 5 bases, and the space between the germline ends is 13 bases. Measured from the cysteine to the phenylalanine, the CDR3 is 14 residues long. The only DNA kept is the CDR3, 42 bases in frame from the first base. The sample's time point, from its label and the paper: cells obtained before transplantation from donor or recipient. Mixed lymphocyte reactions plated some 200,000 CFSE-labeled pre-transplant responders with some 200,000 irradiated violet-dye-labeled stimulators and were cultured for 6 days. Proliferating CD3+CD4+CFSE-low and CD3+CD8+CFSE-low responder cells were FACS-sorted on a BD Influx sorter after the mixed lymphocyte reaction. The library was built by means of the immunoSEQ multiplex PCR assay. For most patients, genomic DNA was isolated with the Qiagen DNeasy Blood and Tissue Kit and shipped frozen to Adaptive Biotechnologies for TCR sequencing. High-throughput TCR-beta CDR3 sequencing of genomic DNA from most patients was performed by Adaptive Biotechnologies. On the authors' methods: TCR sequencing data for some 19 patients were retrieved from Adaptive's ImmunoSEQ software; a few other patients were processed with MiXCR and VDJtools. CD4 versus CD8 sorting errors were corrected by removing sequences found in both subsets at a frequency ratio below 5:1. CDR3 nucleotide sequences shared by donor and recipient were removed because the origin of these sequences could not be assigned. At least 2-fold expansion over unstimulated cells and a minimum CFSE-low frequency of 0.002% (template counts) or 0.001% (read counts) were required for clones to be classified as alloreactive. A clone was considered mappable if detected in the sequenced pre-transplant spleen, lymph node, or MLR CFSE-low populations of the donor or recipient. Cumulative frequency of alloreactive clones was calculated as a percentage of all sequences weighted by copy number. TCRdb mirrors the immuneACCESS table, restricted to in-frame sequences. Some clones are absent from its copies; in checked studies, under half trace to an unresolved V gene, and the reason for the others is unknown. V, J and clone size derive from that table, while D and trimming were established from the DNA sequence. The sample table contains about 22,000 clones; only one count was recorded for 50% to 70% of them. The leading ten clones occupy approximately 0.97% of the sample.

The specimen was alloreactive CD4+ T cells from a mixed lymphocyte reaction culture, collected before intestinal transplant. The cell subset or site label for this specimen denotes: CFSE-low proliferating T cells sorted from approximately 6-day pre-transplant mixed lymphocyte reaction (GvH or HvG direction). The rearrangement joined TRBV30 to TRBJ2-5; no confident D gene assignment can be made. The sequence was collected from a human patient who received an intestinal transplant. CDR3 loop: CAWSVQLMGETQYF. The base sequence is TGTGCCTGGAGTGTACAGCTCATGGGCGAGACCCAGTACTTC.